These 8 T cell receptor beta chains were sequenced from one sample in a study of cytomegalovirus exposure and HLA in healthy donors. PCR involved 60 Vbeta and 13 Jbeta primers. The table came from immunoSEQ multiplex PCR; TCRdb's copy has only in-frame clones and leaves some out. The sample consists of 140,000 or so clones, 65% to 85% of them appearing once. The specimen was PBMCs. These receptors all stem from a woman aged 40 to 50 in good health and CMV-seropositive.

The rearrangement links TRBV1 to TRBJ1-6; whether TRBD1, the table's D call, matches the DNA was not checked. TRBV1 is assigned pseudogene status. The CDR3 has 18 residues. CDR3 DNA sequence: TGCACCAGCAGCCAGGGGGGACAGGGAAGTGGGGTAAATTCACCCCTCCACTTT. Its translation: CTSSQGGQGSGVNSPLHF.

Regarding this clone: Relative to the germline gene, one junction end is altered; a read error may explain this. The chain links TRBV7-9 to TRBJ2-5; tentatively, D is TRBD2 (6 bases). The CDR3 runs 17 residues. Germline lookup yields CDR1 SEHNR and CDR2 FQNEAQ (reference sequence). The CDR3 DNA sequence: TGTTCCAGCAGCCATTCTCCCTTAACTAGCAAGGGAGAGACCCAGTACTTC. Translation: CSSSHSPLTSKGETQYF.

V and J are TRBV18 and TRBJ2-1; TRBD2 matches at 10 bases. The CDR3 consists of 17 residues. CDR1 is KGHSH, CDR2 LQKENI, per germline. The junction had 9 bases not matched to a gene; V was cut back by 3 bases and J by 4 bases. The CDR3 region is CASSPIAAGGVYNEQFF. The DNA of the CDR3 is TGTGCCAGCTCACCTATAGCAGCGGGGGGGGTTTACAATGAGCAGTTCTTC. The full variable domain, completed using reference TRBV18 and TRBJ2-1, is NAGVMQNPRHLVRRRGQEARLRCSPMKGHSHVYWYRQLPEEGLKFMVYLQKENIIDESGMPKERFSAEFPKEGPSILRIQQVVRGDSAAYFCASSPIAAGGVYNEQFFGPGTRLTVL.

The chain combines TRBV4-2 with TRBJ2-5; 12 bases match TRBD2. Trimming took 2 bases from V and 2 from J; bases not matched to a gene: 0. CDR1 and CDR2 (germline): LGHNA, YNFKEQ. This CDR3 has 15 amino acids. CDR3 loop: CASSQLAGGQETQYF. CDR3 bases: TGTGCCAGCAGCCAACTAGCGGGGGGGCAAGAGACCCAGTACTTC.

The J gene is TRBJ1-2, the V gene TRBV7-7; no clear D. This CDR3 comprises 14 residues. V lost 5 bases, J lost 4 bases, and 14 bases lay in between. Germline lookup yields CDR1 SSHAT and CDR2 FNYEAQ (reference sequence). The CDR3, as DNA: TGTGCCAGCAGCGCCCTTGACACGACCTATGGCTACACCTTC. Encoded protein: CASSALDTTYGYTF.

Here the CDR3 DNA reads TGCGCCAGCAGTCCGAGGGACAGGGGGCCCAGAAACTCCTACGAGCAGTACTTC. The encoded protein is CASSPRDRGPRNSYEQYF. This sequence joins TRBV10-2 and TRBJ2-7; 12 nucleotides match TRBD1. The CDR3 extends over 18 amino acids. Per the germline V gene, CDR1 is WSHSY and CDR2 is SAAADI. V lost 5 bases and J lost 0; bases outside the gene matches: 11.

This clone turned up a few times. The V call is TRBV10-2, the J call TRBJ2-1; D is undetermined. Germline loops: CDR1 WSHSY, CDR2 SAAADI. The V end was cut by 0 bases, the J end by 6 bases, with 9 bases between. CDR3 size: 14 residues. The CDR3 loop is CASSESTPGNEQFF. Here the CDR3 DNA reads TGCGCCAGCAGTGAGTCGACTCCGGGCAATGAGCAGTTCTTC.

There are a few counts of this clone. The chain uses TRBV19 and TRBJ2-2; TRBD2 matches 12 bases. J lost 4 bases, V lost 4 bases, and 4 bases had no gene match. The CDR3 runs 16 residues. The V gene's germline CDR1 is LNHDA and CDR2 SQIVND (reference sequence). The chain's CDR3 is CASSTSGGVVTGELFF. In DNA, the CDR3 is TGTGCCAGTAGTACTAGCGGGGGGGTCGTCACCGGGGAGCTGTTTTTT.